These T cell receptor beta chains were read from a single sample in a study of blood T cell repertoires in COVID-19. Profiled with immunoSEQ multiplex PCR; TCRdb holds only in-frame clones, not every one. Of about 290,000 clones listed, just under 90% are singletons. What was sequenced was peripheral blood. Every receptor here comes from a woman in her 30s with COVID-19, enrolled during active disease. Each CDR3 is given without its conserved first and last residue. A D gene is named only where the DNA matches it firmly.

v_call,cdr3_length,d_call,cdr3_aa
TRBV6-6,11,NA,ASSYSSDTEAF
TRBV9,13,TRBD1,ASSVGGTGLYEQY
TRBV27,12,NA,ASSFSGTLREQY
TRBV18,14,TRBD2,ASFRILGGGQETQY
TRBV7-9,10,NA,ASSLLAYEQY
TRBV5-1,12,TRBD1,ASGQSTGSTEAF
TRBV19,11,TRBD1,ASSDRVGQPQH
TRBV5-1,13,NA,ASSSGTPGTGELF
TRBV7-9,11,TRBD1,AIATGEAYEQY
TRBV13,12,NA,ASSPPGTDYEQY
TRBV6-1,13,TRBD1,ASSEDRTGPYEQY
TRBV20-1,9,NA,SATGNTEAF
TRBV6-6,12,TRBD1,ASMVGDSRTEAF
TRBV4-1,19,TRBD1,ASSQVLTGATISTRNSPLH
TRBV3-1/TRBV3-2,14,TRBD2,ASSQVEGGGAYEQY
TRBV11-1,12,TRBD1,ASSLKDRGIEAF
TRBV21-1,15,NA,ASSLNRHRSGANVLT
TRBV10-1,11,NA,ASSGLLTDTQY
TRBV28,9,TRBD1,ASSLSGQGH
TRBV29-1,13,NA,SVLSRDVFNYGYT
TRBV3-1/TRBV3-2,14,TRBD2,ASSLVGLAGHNEQF
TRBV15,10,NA,ATSRSVNEQF
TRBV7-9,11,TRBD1,ASSPQGSTEAF
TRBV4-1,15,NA,ASSQDIFRTANEKLF
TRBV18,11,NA,ASSRNSGNTIY
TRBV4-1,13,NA,ASSPYMTGAYEQY
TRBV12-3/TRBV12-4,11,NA,ASSWGGHTEAF
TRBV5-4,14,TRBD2,ASSLGLAGGVNEQF
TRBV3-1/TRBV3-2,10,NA,ASSQAGNKQF
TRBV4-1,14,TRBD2,ASSQGASGGANEQF
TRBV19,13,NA,ASSMNLRQSYGYT
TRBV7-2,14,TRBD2,ASSSIAGLPYNEQF
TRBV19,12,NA,ATTPVRGANVLT
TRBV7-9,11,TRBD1,ASSLSGGDGYT
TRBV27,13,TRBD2,ASRGSSGGTDTQY
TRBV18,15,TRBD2,ASSPLKRGGLTDTQY
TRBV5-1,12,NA,ASSGGGDSLEQY
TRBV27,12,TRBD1,ASSPRTGSQPQH
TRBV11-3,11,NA,ASSQTEVTEAF
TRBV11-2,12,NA,ASSLGAGDYGYT
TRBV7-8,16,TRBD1,ASSPNPLGQGRNSPLH
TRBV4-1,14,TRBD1,ASSQVGTGERYEQY
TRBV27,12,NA,ASSLSPEGYGYT
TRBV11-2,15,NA,ASSLEFLVTGTDTQY
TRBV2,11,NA,ASSDGVRYGYT
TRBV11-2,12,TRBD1,ASSFNRGYTEAF
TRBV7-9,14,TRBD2,ASSLPAGTSSYEQY
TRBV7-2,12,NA,ASSFGGPPDTQY
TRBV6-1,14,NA,ASSEAVGQSSYEQY
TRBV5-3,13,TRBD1,ARSDQDRGSYEQY
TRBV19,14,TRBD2,ASRPGGGAYTDTQY
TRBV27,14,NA,ASSPRVSLLADTQY
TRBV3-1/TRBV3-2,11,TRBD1,ASSPSGGSEAF
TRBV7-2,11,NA,ASSSPGNYGYT
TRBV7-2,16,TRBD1,ASSLAGQSLTSSYGYT
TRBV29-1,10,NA,SVRRPGETQY
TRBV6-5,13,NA,ASSYNGGGGETQY
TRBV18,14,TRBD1,ASSPPSRDRAAKLF
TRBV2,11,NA,ASRAGLNEKLF
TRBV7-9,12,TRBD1,ASSSGQRNTEAF